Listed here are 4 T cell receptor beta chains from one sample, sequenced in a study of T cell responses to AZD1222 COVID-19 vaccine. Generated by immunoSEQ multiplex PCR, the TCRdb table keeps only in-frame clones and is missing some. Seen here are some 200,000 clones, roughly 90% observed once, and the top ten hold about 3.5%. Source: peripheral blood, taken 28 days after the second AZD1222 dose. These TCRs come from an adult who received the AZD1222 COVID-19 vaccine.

The CDR3 reads CASSPDSGMTF. The DNA for the CDR3 is TGTGCCAGCTCACCTGACAGCGGCATGACCTTC. V gene TRBV18 combines with J gene TRBJ1-2, with D perhaps TRBD1 (5 bases). CDR1 is KGHSH and CDR2 is LQKENI in the germline V gene. V lost 3 bases and J lost 14, with 13 bases in between. The CDR3 is made up of 11 amino acids.

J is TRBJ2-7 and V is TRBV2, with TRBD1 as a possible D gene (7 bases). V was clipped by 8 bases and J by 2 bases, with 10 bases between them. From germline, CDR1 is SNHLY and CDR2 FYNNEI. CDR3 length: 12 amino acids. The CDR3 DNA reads TGTGCCAGCGCCAGGGGGGCCTACGAGCAGTACTTC. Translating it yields CASARGAYEQYF.

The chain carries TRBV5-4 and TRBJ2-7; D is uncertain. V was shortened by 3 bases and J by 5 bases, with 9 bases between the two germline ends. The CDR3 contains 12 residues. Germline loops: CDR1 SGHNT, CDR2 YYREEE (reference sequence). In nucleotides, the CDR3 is TGTGCCAGCAGCTCGGGCTGGGACGAGCAGTACTTC. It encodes CASSSGWDEQYF.

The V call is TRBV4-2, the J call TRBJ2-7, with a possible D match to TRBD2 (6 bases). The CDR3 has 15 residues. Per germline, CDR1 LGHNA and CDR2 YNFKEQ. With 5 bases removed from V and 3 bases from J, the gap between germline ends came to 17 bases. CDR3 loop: CASSSPGAILYEQYF. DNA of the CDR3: TGTGCCAGCAGCAGCCCGGGAGCCATCCTCTACGAGCAGTACTTC.